Shown below are 21 T cell receptor beta chains from a single sample sequenced in a study of shared clonotypes between healthy human individuals. TCRdb's table, derived via immunoSEQ multiplex PCR, lists solely in-frame clones and lacks some. The sample holds about 1.1 million clones; roughly 74% are singletons and the top ten take 0.5% to 0.65%. The sample comprised memory CD4+ T cells from PBMCs. Subset denoted: CD45RA-negative fraction. Every receptor here comes from a man aged 18-30 years in good health. Some clones in this sample may be carry-over from other donors' samples.

This sequence joins TRBV28 and TRBJ2-7; 12 positions agree with TRBD2. V trimming: 6 bases; J trimming: 6 bases; junction bases outside the gene matches: 6. The germline V gene has CDR1 MDHEN and CDR2 SYDVKM. The CDR3 is 14 residues long. DNA for the CDR3: TGTGCCAGCAGGTCCTCTAGCGGGAGGGGCGAGCAGTACTTC. Its protein product is CASRSSSGRGEQYF.

The V call is TRBV7-2, the J call TRBJ1-3, with a weak D call TRBD1 (5 bases). The CDR3 runs to 16 residues. V was cut by 5 bases and J by 8 bases, with 22 bases left in between. Germline CDR1 is SGHTA and CDR2 is FQGNSA. The CDR3 region is CASSQLKGLPVDTIYF. CDR3 in DNA: TGTGCCAGCAGCCAACTCAAGGGGTTGCCGGTCGACACCATATATTTT.

V gene TRBV7-9 combines with J gene TRBJ2-1; D is uncertain. The CDR3 totals 16 residues. Per germline, CDR1 SEHNR and CDR2 FQNEAQ (reference sequence). V dropped 3 bases and J dropped 9 bases, with 21 bases sitting between them. The CDR3 loop is CASSFLAADPWGEQFF. In DNA, the CDR3 is TGTGCCAGCAGCTTTTTGGCGGCGGACCCATGGGGTGAGCAGTTCTTC.

This clone was detected a few times. This sample includes further DNA sequences coding for the same CDR3. This rearrangement joins TRBV28 to TRBJ2-5, with D uncertain. Germline V lookup: CDR1 MDHEN, CDR2 SYDVKM. V lost 1 base and J 4 bases, leaving 4 bases between the germline ends. The CDR3 runs to 12 residues. Here the CDR3 reads CASSLSGETQYF. Here the CDR3 DNA reads TGTGCCAGCAGTTTATCCGGAGAGACCCAGTACTTC.

The sample holds a few counts of this clone. V is TRBV29-1 and J is TRBJ1-2; TRBD1 is a possible D gene (5 bases). The germline V and J ends were trimmed by 3 bases and 4 bases, with 12 bases remaining between them. The CDR3 runs to 13 residues. Germline V gives CDR1 SQVTM, CDR2 ANQGSEA. CDR3 nucleotides: TGCAGCGTTGAGGGGGGTACTCTCTATGGCTACACCTTC. Its translation: CSVEGGTLYGYTF.

This chain joins TRBV30 and TRBJ2-5; D is perhaps TRBD2 (5 bases). The V gene's germline CDR1 is GTSNPN and CDR2 SVGIG (reference sequence). The CDR3 is 11 amino acids. The V end was cut by 7 bases, the J end by 2 bases, with 8 bases between. As DNA, the CDR3 is TGTGCCTCTAGCAGGCAAGAGACCCAGTACTTC. Translating it yields CASSRQETQYF. The entire variable domain, with the rest obtained from reference TRBV30 and TRBJ2-5, is as follows: SQTIHQWPATLVQPVGSPLSLECTVEGTSNPNLYWYRQAAGRGLQLLFYSVGIGQISSEVPQNLSASRPQDRQFILSSKKLLLSDSGFYLCASSRQETQYFGPGTRLLVL.

Turning to this clone: The same CDR3 is also encoded by other DNA sequences in this sample. The chain joins TRBV2 to TRBJ2-7; D not certain. Germline values: CDR1 SNHLY, CDR2 FYNNEI. This CDR3 has 11 amino acids. Trimming pared 4 bases from V and 4 bases from J, leaving 5 bases between. DNA for the CDR3: TGTGCCAGCAGTGGGGGATACGAGCAGTACTTC. It codes for CASSGGYEQYF.

For this clone: This sample includes further DNA sequences coding for the same CDR3. The J gene is TRBJ2-7, the V gene TRBV9; TRBD1 or TRBD2 may be the D gene (5 bases each). This CDR3 has 14 residues. Germline V gene lookup returns CDR1 SGDLS and CDR2 YYNGEE. V lost 0 bases and J 3 bases, leaving 10 bases between the germline ends. The CDR3 sequence: CASSVGRGNYEQYF. As DNA, the CDR3 is TGTGCCAGCAGCGTAGGTCGGGGCAACTACGAGCAGTACTTC. The whole variable domain, remainder taken from reference TRBV9 and TRBJ2-7, is DSGVTQTPKHLITATGQRVTLRCSPRSGDLSVYWYQQSLDQGLQFLIQYYNGEERAKGNILERFSAQQFPDLHSELNLSSLELGDSALYFCASSVGRGNYEQYFGPGTRLTVT.

The CDR3 sequence is CASSSSPDTQYF. The CDR3 region has the DNA TGTGCCAGCAGCTCCTCCCCAGATACGCAGTATTTT. The rearrangement uses TRBV7-9 and TRBJ2-3; D call uncertain. V gave up 4 bases and J gave up 4 bases, with 6 bases separating them. CDR3 size: 12 residues. Germline V gives CDR1 SEHNR, CDR2 FQNEAQ (reference sequence).

The chain combines TRBV29-1 with TRBJ2-7, with D possibly TRBD2 on 6 matching bases. Germline values: CDR1 SQVTM, CDR2 ANQGSEA. The ends were cut back, 4 bases at V and 5 bases at J, with 12 bases in the middle. This CDR3 spans 12 amino acids. The CDR3, as DNA: TGCAGCGTTGTCTCCGGCGGGGACGAGCAGTACTTC. Protein product: CSVVSGGDEQYF.

CDR3 region: CASSWAGGFTDTQYF. The CDR3 region has the DNA TGCGCCAGCAGCTGGGCGGGAGGGTTCACAGATACGCAGTATTTT. V is TRBV5-1 and J is TRBJ2-3, with 9 bases matching TRBD2. V was pared by 3 bases and J by 2 bases, with 4 bases of the junction left unmatched. CDR3 length: 15 residues. CDR1 is SGHRS, CDR2 YFSETQ, per germline.

CDR3 sequence: CASSPLDRGGGYTF. The CDR3 DNA reads as TGTGCCAGCAGTCCCCTAGACAGGGGGGGCGGCTACACCTTC. The chain employs TRBV6-5 and TRBJ1-2, with TRBD1 identical over 9 bases. The CDR3 runs to 14 residues. Per germline, CDR1 MNHEY and CDR2 SVGAGI. J was trimmed by 8 bases and V by 5 bases; bases with no gene match: 9.

V usage is TRBV7-6 and J usage is TRBJ2-2; tentatively, D is TRBD1 (5 bases). Between the trimmed V and J ends, which lost 5 bases and 6 bases, there was a span of 16 bases. CDR1 SGHVS and CDR2 FNYEAQ come from the germline V gene. The CDR3 consists of 15 residues. CDR3 in amino acids: CASSLQNQGPGELFF. CDR3 coding DNA: TGTGCCAGCAGCCTACAAAATCAGGGTCCCGGGGAGCTGTTTTTT.

This rearrangement joins TRBV18 to TRBJ1-1; 7 bases agree with TRBD1. There are 15 residues in the CDR3. The J segment lost 7 bases and the V segment lost 3 bases, leaving 11 bases of the junction unmatched. Germline V CDR1 and CDR2: KGHSH, LQKENI. The CDR3 loop reads CASSPTRDSTDEAFF. DNA for the CDR3: TGTGCCAGCTCACCGACACGGGACAGTACCGATGAAGCTTTCTTT.

The V call is TRBV7-2, the J call TRBJ2-5, with TRBD1 identical over 8 bases. The DNA end lines up better with TRBJ2-7; the J call may be wrong. Germline CDR1 is SGHTA and CDR2 is FQGNSA. This CDR3 has 13 residues. In DNA form, the CDR3 reads TGTGCCATCAGGACAGGGAGCTCCTACGAGCAGTACTTC. Translated: CAIRTGSSYEQYF.

The V call is TRBV18, the J call TRBJ1-2, with 7 bases matching TRBD1. The CDR3 covers 14 residues. V shed 6 bases, J shed 5 bases, and the junction held 9 bases outside the gene matches. From germline, CDR1 is KGHSH and CDR2 LQKENI. CDR3 in DNA: TGTGCCAGCTCGAACAACCGGGACAGTTATGGCTACACCTTC. This encodes CASSNNRDSYGYTF.

The CDR3 reads CATSRDPGSTDTQYF. The CDR3 nucleotides are TGTGCCACCAGCAGAGATCCGGGAAGCACAGATACGCAGTATTTT. The chain links TRBV15 to TRBJ2-3, with TRBD2 as a possible D gene (5 bases). The CDR3 has 15 amino acids. CDR1 is LNHNV, CDR2 YYDKDF, per germline (reference sequence). Trimming took 0 bases from V and 0 from J, leaving 7 bases between them. Full variable domain (outside the CDR3, taken from reference TRBV15 and TRBJ2-3): DAMVIQNPRYQVTQFGKPVTLSCSQTLNHNVMYWYQQKSSQAPKLLFHYYDKDFNNEADTPDNFQSRRPNTSFCFLDIRSPGLGDTAMYLCATSRDPGSTDTQYFGPGTRLTVL.

Details on this clone: This clone may be a read error of a much larger clone one base away. This sample includes further DNA sequences coding for the same CDR3. J is TRBJ1-4 and V is TRBV6-5; D ambiguous. Germline assignment: CDR1 MNHEY and CDR2 SVGAGI. The CDR3 is 12 amino acids. V lost 0 bases, J lost 7 bases, and 3 bases lay in between. CDR3 nucleotides: TGTGCCAGCAGTTACTCGGGTGAAAAACTGTTTTTT. Protein product: CASSYSGEKLFF.

This sequence joins TRBV28 and TRBJ2-1; tentatively, D is TRBD2 (5 bases). Per germline, CDR1 MDHEN and CDR2 SYDVKM. The CDR3 extends over 15 amino acids. Trimming cost V 8 bases and J 8 bases, with 22 bases left between them. CDR3 residues: CASGHMMVGDDEQFF. CDR3 sequence (DNA): TGTGCCAGCGGCCACATGATGGTGGGAGATGATGAGCAGTTCTTC.

The V gene is TRBV10-2, the J gene TRBJ2-3, with unresolved D. CDR3 length: 15 residues. Trimming stripped 4 bases from V and 2 bases from J, with 13 bases between. Germline V CDR1 and CDR2: WSHSY, SAAADI. The CDR3 DNA sequence: TGCGCCAGCAGTGGGCTTAAAAAGACCACAGATACGCAGTATTTT. Translated, it gives CASSGLKKTTDTQYF.

This clone has at least ten counts. The sample contains more than one DNA sequence encoding this CDR3. The J gene is TRBJ2-1, the V gene TRBV5-1, with TRBD2 matching 10 bases. With V trimmed by 4 bases and J by 4 bases, 5 bases remained unmatched. CDR1 and CDR2 from the germline V gene are SGHRS and YFSETQ. The CDR3 covers 15 residues. The CDR3 is CASSLAGVEYNEQFF. For the CDR3, the DNA is TGCGCCAGCAGCCTAGCGGGAGTGGAGTACAATGAGCAGTTCTTC.